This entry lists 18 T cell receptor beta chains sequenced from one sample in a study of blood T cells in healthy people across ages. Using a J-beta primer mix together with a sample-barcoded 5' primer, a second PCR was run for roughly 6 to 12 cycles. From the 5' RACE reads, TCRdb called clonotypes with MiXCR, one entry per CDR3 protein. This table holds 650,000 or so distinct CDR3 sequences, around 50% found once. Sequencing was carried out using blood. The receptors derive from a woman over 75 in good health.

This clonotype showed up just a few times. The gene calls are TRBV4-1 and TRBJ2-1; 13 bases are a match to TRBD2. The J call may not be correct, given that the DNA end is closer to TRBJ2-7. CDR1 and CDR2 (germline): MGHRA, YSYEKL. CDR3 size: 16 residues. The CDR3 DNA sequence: TGCGCCACCGGACTAGCGGGAGCCTTCTCCTACAATGAGCAGTACTTC. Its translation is CATGLAGAFSYNEQYF.

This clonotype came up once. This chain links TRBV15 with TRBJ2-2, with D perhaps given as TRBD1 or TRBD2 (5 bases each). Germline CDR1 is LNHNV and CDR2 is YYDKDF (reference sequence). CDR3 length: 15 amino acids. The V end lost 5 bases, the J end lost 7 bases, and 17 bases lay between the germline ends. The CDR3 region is CATSGTMGMVGELFF. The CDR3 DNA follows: TGTGCCACCAGCGGGACGATGGGGATGGTCGGGGAGCTGTTTTTT.

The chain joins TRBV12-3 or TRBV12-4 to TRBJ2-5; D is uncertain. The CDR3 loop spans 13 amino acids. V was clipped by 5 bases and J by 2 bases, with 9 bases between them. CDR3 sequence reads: CASSPGRQETQYF. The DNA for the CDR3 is TGTGCCAGCAGTCCGGGCAGACAAGAGACCCAGTACTTC.

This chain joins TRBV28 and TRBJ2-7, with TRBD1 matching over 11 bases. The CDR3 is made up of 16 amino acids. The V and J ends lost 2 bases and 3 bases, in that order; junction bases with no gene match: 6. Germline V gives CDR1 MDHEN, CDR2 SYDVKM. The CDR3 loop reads CASSLRRTGGFYEQYF. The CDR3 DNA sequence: TGTGCCAGCAGTTTACGTCGGACAGGGGGCTTCTACGAGCAGTACTTC.

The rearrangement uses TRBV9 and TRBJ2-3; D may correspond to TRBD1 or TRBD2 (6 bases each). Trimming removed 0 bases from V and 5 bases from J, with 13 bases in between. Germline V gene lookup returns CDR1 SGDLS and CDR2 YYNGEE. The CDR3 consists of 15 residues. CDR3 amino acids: CASSVEQGGIDTQYF. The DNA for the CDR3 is TGTGCCAGCAGCGTAGAACAGGGCGGGATAGATACGCAGTATTTT.

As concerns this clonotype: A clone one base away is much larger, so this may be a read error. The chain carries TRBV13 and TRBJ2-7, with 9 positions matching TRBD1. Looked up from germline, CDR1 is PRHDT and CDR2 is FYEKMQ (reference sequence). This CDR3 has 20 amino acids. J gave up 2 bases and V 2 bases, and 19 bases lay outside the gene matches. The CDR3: CASSLSPLAAVGQGPYEQYF. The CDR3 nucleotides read TGTGCCAGCAGCTTATCCCCCCTTGCGGCAGTGGGACAGGGACCCTACGAGCAGTACTTC.

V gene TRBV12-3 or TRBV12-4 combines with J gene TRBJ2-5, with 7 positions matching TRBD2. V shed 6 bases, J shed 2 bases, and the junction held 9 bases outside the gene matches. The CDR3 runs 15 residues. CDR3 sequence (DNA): TGTGCCAGCAGAACAAGCGGGGCTTCTCAAGAGACCCAGTACTTC. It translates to CASRTSGASQETQYF.

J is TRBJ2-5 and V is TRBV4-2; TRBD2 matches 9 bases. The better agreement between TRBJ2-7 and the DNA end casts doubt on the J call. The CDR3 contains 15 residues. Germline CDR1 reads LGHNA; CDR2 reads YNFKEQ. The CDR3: CASSRPGLAEREQYF. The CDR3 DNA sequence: TGTGCCAGCAGCCGACCGGGACTAGCTGAACGCGAGCAGTACTTC.

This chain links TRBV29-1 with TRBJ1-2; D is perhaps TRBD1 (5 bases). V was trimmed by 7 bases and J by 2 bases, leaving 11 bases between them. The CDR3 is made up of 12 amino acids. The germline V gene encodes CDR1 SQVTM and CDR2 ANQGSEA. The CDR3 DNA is TGCAGCGGTGAGACAGTGAACTATGGCTACACCTTC. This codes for CSGETVNYGYTF.

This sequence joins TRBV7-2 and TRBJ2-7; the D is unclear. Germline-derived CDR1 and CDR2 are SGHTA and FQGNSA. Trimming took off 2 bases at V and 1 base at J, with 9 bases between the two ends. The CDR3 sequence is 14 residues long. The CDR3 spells CASSLKLQSYEQYF. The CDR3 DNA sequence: TGTGCCAGCAGCTTAAAACTACAGTCCTACGAGCAGTACTTC.

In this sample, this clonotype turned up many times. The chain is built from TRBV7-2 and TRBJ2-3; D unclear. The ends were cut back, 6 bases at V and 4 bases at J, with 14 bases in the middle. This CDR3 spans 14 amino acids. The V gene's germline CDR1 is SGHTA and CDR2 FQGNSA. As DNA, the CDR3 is TGTGCCAGCAGGGGCCCCCTCAGTTCAGATACGCAGTATTTT. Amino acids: CASRGPLSSDTQYF.

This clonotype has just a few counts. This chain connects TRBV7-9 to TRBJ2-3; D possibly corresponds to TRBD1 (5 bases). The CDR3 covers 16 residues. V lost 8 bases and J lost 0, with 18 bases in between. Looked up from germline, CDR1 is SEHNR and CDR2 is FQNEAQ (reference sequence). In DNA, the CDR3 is TGTGCCAGCGGAACTTATGGGGCACATAGCACAGATACGCAGTATTTT. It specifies CASGTYGAHSTDTQYF.

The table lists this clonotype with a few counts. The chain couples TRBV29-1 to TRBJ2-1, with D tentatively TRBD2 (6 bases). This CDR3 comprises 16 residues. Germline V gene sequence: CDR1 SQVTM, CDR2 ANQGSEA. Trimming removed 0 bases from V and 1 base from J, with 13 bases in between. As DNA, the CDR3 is TGCAGCGTTGAAGACCTCCGGGCGGGGTCCTACAATGAGCAGTTCTTC. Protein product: CSVEDLRAGSYNEQFF.

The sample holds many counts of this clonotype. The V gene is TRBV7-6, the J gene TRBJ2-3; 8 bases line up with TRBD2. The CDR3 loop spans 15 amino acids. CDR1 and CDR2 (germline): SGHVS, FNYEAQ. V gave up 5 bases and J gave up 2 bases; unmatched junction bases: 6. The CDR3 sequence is CASSRRTSYTDTQYF. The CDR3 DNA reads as TGTGCCAGCAGCCGGCGGACTAGCTACACAGATACGCAGTATTTT.

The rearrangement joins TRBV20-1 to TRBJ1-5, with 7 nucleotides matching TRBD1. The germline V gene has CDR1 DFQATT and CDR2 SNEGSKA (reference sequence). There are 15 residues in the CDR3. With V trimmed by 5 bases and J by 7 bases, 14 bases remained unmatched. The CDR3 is CSAGEQGRGVQPQHF. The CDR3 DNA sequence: TGCAGTGCTGGCGAACAGGGGAGGGGAGTCCAGCCCCAGCATTTT.

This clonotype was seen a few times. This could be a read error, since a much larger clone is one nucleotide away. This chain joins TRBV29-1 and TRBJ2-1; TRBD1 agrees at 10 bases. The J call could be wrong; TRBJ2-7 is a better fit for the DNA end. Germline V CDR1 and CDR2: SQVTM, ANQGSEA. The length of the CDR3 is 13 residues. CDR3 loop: CSDRTGGPNEQYF. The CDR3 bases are TGCAGCGACCGGACAGGGGGACCAAATGAGCAGTACTTC.

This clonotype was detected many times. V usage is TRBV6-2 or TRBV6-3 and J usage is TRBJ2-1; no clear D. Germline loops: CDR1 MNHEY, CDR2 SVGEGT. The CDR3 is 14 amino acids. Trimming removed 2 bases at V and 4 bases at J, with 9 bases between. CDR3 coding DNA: TGTGCCAGCAGTTACGACCCCAGTTACAATGAGCAGTTCTTC. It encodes CASSYDPSYNEQFF.

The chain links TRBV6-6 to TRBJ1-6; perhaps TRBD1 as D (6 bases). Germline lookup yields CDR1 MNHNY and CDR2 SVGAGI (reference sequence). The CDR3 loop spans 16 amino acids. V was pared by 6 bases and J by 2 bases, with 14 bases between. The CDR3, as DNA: TGTGCCAGCAGCTCCGGGGGGGGCACCTATAATTCACCCCTCCACTTT. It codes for CASSSGGGTYNSPLHF.